This T cell receptor (beta chain) was sequenced during a study of human T cells and chemical hapten exposure. TCRdb analysed the RACE reads with MiXCR anew, one entry per CDR3 protein. The profile shows 45,000 to 65,000 distinct CDR3 sequences, roughly 9.8% of them singletons. This clonotype was seen at least ten times. Its antigen is still unknown. Study-wide findings and caveats: Counts of TCRs expanded at PT1 correlated positively with patch test score.

This sample's time point: pre-sensitization, week 0. Noted treatment: therapeutic diphenylcyclopropenone sensitization with weekly scalp DPC. Drawing of blood took place ahead of applying each patch test. This CDR3 is 12 amino acids long. Trimming took 5 bases from V and 6 from J, leaving 9 bases between them. Germline V lookup: CDR1 SGHVS, CDR2 FNYEAQ. The TCR was taken from a man aged 40-49 years with alopecia areata. Some clones in this sample may be carry-over from other donors' samples. Material: whole blood, obtained in connection with sensitization to the hapten diphenylcyclopropenone (DPC). The gene calls are TRBV7-6 and TRBJ2-3; unclear D gene. CDR3 region: CASSLSGDTQYF. The CDR3 DNA reads TGTGCCAGCAGCCTTTCCGGGGATACGCAGTATTTT.